This T cell receptor beta chain stems from a study of blood T cell repertoires in COVID-19. Across the whole study: Both acute and convalescent COVID-19 samples were obtained from the United States, Italy and Spain. T cells, B-cell-depleted T cells, or PBMCs provided the cDNA or gDNA that served as material.

Methods used by the authors: By means of reference gene primer amplification, nucleated cell counts were estimated. Measured with immunoSEQ multiplex PCR; TCRdb has only the in-frame clones, and not every one. The DNA was the basis for D and trimming; V, J and clone size are from that table. The top ten clones hold approximately 10% of a sample with about 270,000 clones, around nine tenths of them seen once. The sample taken for sequencing was peripheral blood. The clonotype originates from a man between 40 and 49 years old with active or convalescent COVID-19.

The CDR3 coding sequence is TGTGCCAGCAGCTCCGGGGTCTCTGGAAACACCATATATTTT. This encodes CASSSGVSGNTIYF. V and J are TRBV5-6 and TRBJ1-3; D remains unclear. The CDR3 is made up of 14 amino acids. Germline V gene data show CDR1 as SGHDT and CDR2 as YYEEEE. Trimming removed 3 bases from V and 0 bases from J, with 7 bases in between. Combining the CDR3 with reference TRBV5-6 and TRBJ1-3 gives the whole variable domain DAGVTQSPTHLIKTRGQQVTLRCSPKSGHDTVSWYQQALGQGPQFIFQYYEEEERQRGNFPDRFSGHQFPNYSSELNVNALLLGDSALYLCASSSGVSGNTIYFGEGSWLTVV.